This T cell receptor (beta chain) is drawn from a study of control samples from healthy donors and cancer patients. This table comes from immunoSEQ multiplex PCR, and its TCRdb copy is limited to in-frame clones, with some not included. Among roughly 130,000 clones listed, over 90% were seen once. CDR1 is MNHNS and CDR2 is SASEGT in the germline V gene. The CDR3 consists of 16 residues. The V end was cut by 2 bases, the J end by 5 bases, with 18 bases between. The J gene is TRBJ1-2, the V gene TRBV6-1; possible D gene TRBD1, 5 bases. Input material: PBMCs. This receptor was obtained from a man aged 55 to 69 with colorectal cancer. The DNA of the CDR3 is TGTGCCAGCAGTGAACCCGGCAGGGCGTCAGGGTATGGCTACACCTTC. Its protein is CASSEPGRASGYGYTF.